This T cell receptor (beta chain) was identified during a study of cytomegalovirus exposure and HLA in healthy donors. The J segment lost 2 bases and the V segment lost 3 bases, leaving 6 bases of the junction unmatched. There are 15 residues in the CDR3. Germline loops: CDR1 MGHRA, CDR2 YSYEKL. Everyone who donated was a healthy bone marrow donor. Study observations and caveats: Later on, analysis showed that most CMV-associated TCR beta chains appeared to be HLA-restricted. Solely CMV serostatus was available to characterize immune exposure.

In its sample, this clone was seen a few times. Antigen: not known. With 60 Vbeta and 13 Jbeta primers, the PCR was carried out. TCRdb's copy holds only in-frame clones and misses some; the assay was immunoSEQ multiplex PCR. The sample includes about 130,000 clones, 76% seen only once; the top ten take under 2%. This rearrangement joins TRBV4-1 to TRBJ2-7; TRBD1 matches 8 bases. The sequence came from a female donor in good health and CMV-seropositive. Sequencing was done on a sample of PBMCs. CDR3 protein: CASSHAPGQAYEQYF. For the CDR3, the DNA is TGCGCCAGCAGCCATGCGCCGGGACAGGCCTACGAGCAGTACTTC.